Presented here are 13 T cell receptor beta chains from one specimen sequenced in a study of T cells in Graves' hyperthyroidism and ophthalmopathy. RNA transcripts provided the source from which TCR beta CDR3 regions were amplified. HTBI primers were the set used in a first-round RT-PCR of the TCR CDR3. TCRdb ran MiXCR on the multiplex PCR reads and lists one entry per CDR3 protein. Of fewer than 750,000 distinct CDR3 sequences listed, 40% to 55% are singletons. The sample comprised peripheral blood or thyroid tissue (not recorded which). The origin of the receptors is a woman between 18 and 29 years old with Graves' hyperthyroidism.

This chain links TRBV29-1 with TRBJ2-5, with unresolved D. Trimming pared 6 bases from V and 5 bases from J, leaving 10 bases between. Per germline, CDR1 SQVTM and CDR2 ANQGSEA. CDR3 size: 11 residues. The CDR3 here is CSVARFETQYF. In DNA form, the CDR3 reads TGCAGCGTAGCCAGGTTTGAGACCCAGTACTTC.

V is TRBV12-3 or TRBV12-4 and J is TRBJ1-3, with a possible D match to TRBD1 (5 bases). CDR3 length: 17 amino acids. Trimming shortened V by 3 bases and J by 0 bases, and 15 bases separated the two germline ends. The CDR3 nucleotides are TGTGCCAGCAGTTTCGCAGGGACTCCAAACTCTGGAAACACCATATATTTT. Residues: CASSFAGTPNSGNTIYF.

This CDR3 is CSVESGTVSYEQYF. The CDR3 bases are TGCAGCGTTGAAAGCGGGACGGTCTCCTACGAGCAGTACTTC. The chain employs TRBV29-1 and TRBJ2-7, with TRBD2 matching 7 bases. Looked up from germline, CDR1 is SQVTM and CDR2 is ANQGSEA. Losses at the gene ends were 2 bases for V and 0 bases for J; bases not matched to a gene: 4. The CDR3 contains 14 residues.

The V call is TRBV12-3 or TRBV12-4, the J call TRBJ1-5, with 7 bases matching TRBD1. This CDR3 is built from 14 residues. The V segment lost 5 bases and the J segment 4 bases; nucleotides outside the gene matches: 5. The CDR3 reads CASSGQAPNQPQHF. CDR3 DNA: TGTGCCAGCAGTGGACAGGCCCCAAATCAGCCCCAGCATTTT.

This clonotype was seen repeatedly, ten times or more. V is TRBV4-3 and J is TRBJ2-7, with 12 positions matching TRBD2. This CDR3 is built from 16 residues. Looked up from germline, CDR1 is LGHNA and CDR2 is YSLEER. V lost 1 base to trimming and J lost 4 bases; unmatched junction nucleotides: 5. In DNA, the CDR3 is TGCGCCAGCAGCCAAGGACTAGCGGGAGAAGCATACGAGCAGTACTTC. As protein: CASSQGLAGEAYEQYF.

This sequence joins TRBV2 and TRBJ2-6, with 7 bases that match TRBD2. Germline loops: CDR1 SNHLY, CDR2 FYNNEI. The junction had 14 bases not matched to a gene; V was cut back by 6 bases and J by 12 bases. The CDR3 has 15 residues. CDR3 nucleotide sequence: TGTGCCAGCAGAAGGCGGGAGACAGTAATAGGCGTCCTGACTTTC. It specifies CASRRRETVIGVLTF.

This clonotype has ten or more counts. The chain has TRBV7-2 and TRBJ1-6; D remains unclear. Looked up from germline, CDR1 is SGHTA and CDR2 is FQGNSA. This CDR3 contains 17 residues. V was shortened by 3 bases and J by 0 bases, with 12 bases between the two germline ends. The CDR3 spells CASSLVPVSSYNSPLHF. Written as DNA, the CDR3 is TGTGCCAGCAGCTTGGTCCCAGTAAGCTCCTATAATTCACCCCTCCACTTT.

A remark on this clonotype: The junction departs from germline at one end; a sequencing error may be responsible. The chain employs TRBV25-1 and TRBJ2-7; D is unresolved. The germline V gene encodes CDR1 MGHDK and CDR2 SYGVNS. This CDR3 region has 12 residues. CDR3 amino acids: CASLAAEYVQYF. For the CDR3, the DNA is TGTGCCAGCTTGGCGGCCGAATACGTGCAGTACTTC.

As concerns this clonotype: Given a much more abundant clone one base away, this may be a read error. This sequence joins TRBV3-1 and TRBJ1-2; 7 bases align to TRBD1. CDR1 LGHDT and CDR2 YNNKEL come from the germline V gene (reference sequence). This CDR3 is 14 amino acids long. The trim removed 5 bases at V and 3 bases at J, leaving 6 bases unmatched. The CDR3 coding sequence is TGTGCCAGCAGCAGACAGGGTCGGGACTATGGCTACACCTTC. Amino acids: CASSRQGRDYGYTF.

The chain is built from TRBV2 and TRBJ2-5; 10 nucleotides agree with TRBD1. The CDR3 consists of 16 residues. The germline CDR1 and CDR2 sequences are SNHLY and FYNNEI. The junction had 5 bases not matched to a gene; V was cut back by 0 bases and J by 4 bases. The CDR3 bases are TGTGCCAGCAGTGAAGCACCCAGGACAGGGGGAGAGACCCAGTACTTC. Its protein product is CASSEAPRTGGETQYF. The complete variable domain, with remaining parts taken from reference TRBV2 and TRBJ2-5, reads EPEVTQTPSHQVTQMGQEVILRCVPISNHLYFYWYRQILGQKVEFLVSFYNNEISEKSEIFDDQFSVERPDGSNFTLKIRSTKLEDSAMYFCASSEAPRTGGETQYFGPGTRLLVL.

This clonotype showed up just a few times. This rearrangement joins TRBV3-1 to TRBJ2-7, with 7 bases lining up with TRBD1. This CDR3 has 15 residues. Germline CDR1 is LGHDT and CDR2 is YNNKEL (reference sequence). Trimming cost V 2 bases and J 4 bases; bases outside gene matches: 8. CDR3 protein: CASSQRHRGQYEQYF. The CDR3 region has the DNA TGTGCCAGCAGCCAACGACACAGGGGACAATACGAGCAGTACTTC.

This chain connects TRBV7-2 to TRBJ2-7, with 7 bases fitting TRBD2. V lost 5 bases, J lost 5 bases, and 3 bases stayed unmatched. CDR1 is SGHTA and CDR2 is FQGNSA in the germline V gene. CDR3 length: 12 amino acids. The CDR3 region is CASSGGVDEQYF. CDR3 DNA: TGTGCCAGCAGCGGGGGGGTAGACGAGCAGTACTTC. The variable domain in full, with the rest retrieved from reference TRBV7-2 and TRBJ2-7, is GAGVSQSPSNKVTEKGKDVELRCDPISGHTALYWYRQSLGQGLEFLIYFQGNSAPDKSGLPSDRFSAERTGGSVSTLTIQRTQQEDSAVYLCASSGGVDEQYFGPGTRLTVT.

This clonotype was counted many times. The rearrangement uses TRBV29-1 and TRBJ2-7; maybe TRBD2 (6 bases). The CDR3 runs 13 residues. Germline V lookup: CDR1 SQVTM, CDR2 ANQGSEA. V was pared by 3 bases and J by 3 bases, with 12 bases between. CDR3 nucleotide sequence: TGCAGCGTTGAGCTAGCGCCTAACTACGAGCAGTACTTC. Its protein is CSVELAPNYEQYF.